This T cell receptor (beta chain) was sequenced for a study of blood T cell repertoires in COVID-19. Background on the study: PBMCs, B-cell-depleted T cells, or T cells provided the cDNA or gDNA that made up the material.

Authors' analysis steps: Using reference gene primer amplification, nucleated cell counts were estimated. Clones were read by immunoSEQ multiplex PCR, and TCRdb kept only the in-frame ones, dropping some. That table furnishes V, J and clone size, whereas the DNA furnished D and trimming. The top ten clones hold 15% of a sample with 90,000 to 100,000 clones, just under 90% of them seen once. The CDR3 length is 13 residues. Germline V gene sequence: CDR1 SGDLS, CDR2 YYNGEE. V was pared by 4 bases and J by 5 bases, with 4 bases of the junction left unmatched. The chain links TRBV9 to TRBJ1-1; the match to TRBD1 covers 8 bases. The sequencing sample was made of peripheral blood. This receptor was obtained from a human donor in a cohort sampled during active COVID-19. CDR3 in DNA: TGTGCCAGCAGCACTCACAGGGGGACTGAAGCTTTCTTT. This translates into CASSTHRGTEAFF.